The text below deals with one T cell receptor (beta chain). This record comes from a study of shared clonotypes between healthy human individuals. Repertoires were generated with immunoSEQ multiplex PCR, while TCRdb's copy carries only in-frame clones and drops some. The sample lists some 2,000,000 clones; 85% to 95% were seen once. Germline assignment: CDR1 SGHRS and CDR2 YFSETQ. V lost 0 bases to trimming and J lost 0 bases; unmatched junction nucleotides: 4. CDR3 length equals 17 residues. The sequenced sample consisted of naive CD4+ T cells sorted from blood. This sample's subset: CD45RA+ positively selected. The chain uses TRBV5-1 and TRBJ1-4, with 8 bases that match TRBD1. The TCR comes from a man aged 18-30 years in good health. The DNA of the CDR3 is TGCGCCAGCAGCTTGGTGGGACAGGACGCAACTAATGAAAAACTGTTTTTT. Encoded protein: CASSLVGQDATNEKLFF.